This T cell receptor (beta chain) stems from a study of T cell responses to AZD1222 COVID-19 vaccine (dated by TCRdb to the early 2020s). With respect to the entire study: Because spike-specific TCR depth and breadth did not differ between the two schedules, AZD1222 recipients who got a second dose at roughly 4 weeks were pooled with those who got a second dose at roughly 12 weeks. TCR sequencing covered over 230 trial participants: nearly 210 given two doses of AZD1222 and around 26 given two doses of MenACWY control vaccine. Trial participants were enrolled by age into 18-55, 56-69 and 70-plus year subgroups, with roughly 150, 30 and 60 TCR-sequenced participants respectively. The paper's findings and limits, for the study overall: After two AZD1222 doses, spike-specific TCR breadth and depth were significantly higher than at day 0 and than in MenACWY recipients. In the small 56-69-year group, the increase in depth fell short of significance, most likely because of low power. Epitopes outside the regions mutated in the B.1.351 and B.1.1.7 variants were reportedly recognized by nearly half of the unique spike-specific TCRs. Participants were mostly white British, with more females than males. The authors suggested clonal diversity may have been underestimated. Because no day 14 peak-response samples were available, repertoires were characterized only after the peak T cell response. The whole spike protein was spanned by vaccine-associated CD4 TCRs, and dominant responses were seen in regions 160-218 and 743-854. Only five to seven AZD1222 recipients were SARS-CoV-2 seropositive at baseline, limiting conclusions about previously exposed vaccinees.

The sample's time point label is to be understood as: baseline before first vaccination. Vaccinee samples came from UK trials COV001 and COV002, including a single-blind randomized controlled phase 2/3 trial of AZD1222 (ChAdOx1 nCoV-19) in healthy adults. For TCRbeta chain sequencing, PBMC samples were collected from trial participants at day 0 and at day 28 after the second dose. The CDR3 regions of human TCRbeta chains were analyzed by immunosequencing. The authors processed their data as follows. TCRs in the repertoires were compared against a reference library of SARS-CoV-2-specific TCRs that had been generated with the MIRA antigen-specificity platform. Breadth was defined as the fraction of unique TCRs that were SARS-CoV-2-associated, and depth was defined as the fraction of total T cells that were SARS-CoV-2-associated. Using the MIRA data, each spike-specific TCR was assigned both to the spike region to which the TCR was reactive and to a CD4 or CD8 class. Log10-transformed breadth and depth values were compared by one-way ANOVA with Sidak's multiple comparisons tests. TCRdb took this table from immuneACCESS and kept in-frame rearrangements with V and J called. Such tables lack part of the clones; where checked against another copy, unresolved V genes explain under half of the gap, and the rest is unexplained. For V, J and clone size, that table is used; D and trimming come from the DNA. Across this sample there are 66,000 or so clones, with about 88% seen only once. The ten biggest clones cover 17% of the sample.

In regard to this clone: No antigen is known for it. No much larger clone exists at a distance of one base, and base qualities are not known.

Per the germline V gene, SNHLY is the CDR1 and FYNNEI is the CDR2. From the cysteine up to the phenylalanine, the CDR3 has a length of 12 residues. Solely the CDR3 DNA is kept, with 36 bases framed from the first base. V is reduced by 7 bases and J by 5 bases, leaving a spacing of 12 bases between them. This material consisted of peripheral blood, taken on day 0 of AZD1222 vaccination. In this chain, TRBV2 is recombined with TRBJ2-7; TRBD2 might be the D gene, on 6 matching bases. The receptor was isolated from an adult in good health. The nucleotide sequence reads TGTGCCAGCAACATTAGGAGGGACGAGCAGTACTTC. This codes for CASNIRRDEQYF.